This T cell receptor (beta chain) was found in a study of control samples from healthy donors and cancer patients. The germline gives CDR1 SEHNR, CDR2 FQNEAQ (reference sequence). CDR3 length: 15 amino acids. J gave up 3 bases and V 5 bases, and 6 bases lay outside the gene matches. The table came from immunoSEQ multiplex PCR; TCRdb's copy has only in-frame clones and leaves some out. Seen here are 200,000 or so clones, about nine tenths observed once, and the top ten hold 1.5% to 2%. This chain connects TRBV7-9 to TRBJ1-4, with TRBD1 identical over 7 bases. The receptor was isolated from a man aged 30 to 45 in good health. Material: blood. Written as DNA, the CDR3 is TGTGCCAGCAGCACCACCACAGGGGCTAATGAAAAACTGTTTTTT. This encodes CASSTTTGANEKLFF.